The 2 T cell receptor beta chains listed next were all sequenced from one sample in a study of T cell repertoires in cytomegalovirus infection. The antigens these receptors bind are not known. TCRdb re-called the reads with MiXCR, one entry per CDR3 protein. The sample yields roughly 500,000 distinct CDR3 sequences, 25% to 35% seen once. Sequencing used cultured PBMCs, obtained from culture after CMV antigen stimulation. The receptors stem from a human donor in good health (CMV status not recorded). Some clones in this sample may be carry-over from other donors' samples.

In this sample, this clonotype turned up a few times. The gene calls are TRBV11-1 and TRBJ1-2; D remains unclear. The CDR3 contains 13 residues. V lost 5 bases and J 4 bases, leaving 11 bases between the germline ends. Germline CDR1 and CDR2: SGHAT and FQDESV (reference sequence). CDR3 loop: CASSRNGFYGYTF. DNA of the CDR3: TGTGCCAGCAGCCGGAATGGGTTCTATGGCTACACCTTC.

The CDR3 is CASSLDWTVRAKNIQYF. The CDR3 nucleotides read TGTGCCAGCAGCTTAGATTGGACAGTCCGTGCCAAAAACATTCAGTACTTC. V usage is TRBV7-8 and J usage is TRBJ2-4, with D possibly TRBD1 on 6 matching bases. Germline values: CDR1 SGHVS, CDR2 FQNEAQ. The CDR3 consists of 17 residues. V shed 1 base and J shed 1 base, with 14 bases lying between them.